A single sample gave rise to the 22 T cell receptor beta chains below, sequenced in a study of blood T cell repertoires in COVID-19. Assay used: immunoSEQ multiplex PCR; TCRdb lists only in-frame clones, some missing. The table has tens of thousands of clones, approximately 90% seen once. Source material: peripheral blood. The receptor source for this set is a woman between 50 and 59 years old with active or convalescent COVID-19.

V and J are TRBV24-1 and TRBJ1-2, with 7 bases identical to TRBD1. Trimming cost V 3 bases and J 5 bases; bases outside gene matches: 2. The CDR3 consists of 13 residues. Germline V gene data show CDR1 as KGHDR and CDR2 as SFDVKD. The CDR3, as DNA: TGTGCCACCAGTGATGACAGGGAATATGGCTACACCTTC. This gives the protein CATSDDREYGYTF.

The chain combines TRBV5-4 with TRBJ1-1, with 7 nucleotides matching TRBD1. The CDR3 totals 14 residues. The V gene's germline CDR1 is SGHNT and CDR2 YYREEE (reference sequence). Unmatched junction bases numbered 10, after V lost 6 bases and J lost 5 bases. As DNA, the CDR3 is TGTGCCAGCAACATAGCAGGGGGTAATACTGAAGCTTTCTTT. It translates to CASNIAGGNTEAFF.

This chain links TRBV7-9 with TRBJ2-1; tentatively, D is TRBD2 (7 bases). Germline CDR1 is SEHNR and CDR2 is FQNEAQ (reference sequence). The CDR3 runs 18 residues. Trimming stripped 4 bases from V and 9 bases from J, with 28 bases between. The CDR3 DNA sequence: TGTGCCAGCAGCTCATTCGCCGGGCCCGGGGCGGGGGCCGGTGAGCAGTTCTTC. Translated: CASSSFAGPGAGAGEQFF.

The genes are TRBV13 and TRBJ1-2; D not resolved. Trimming cost V 6 bases and J 6 bases, with 11 bases left between them. The CDR3 runs 12 residues. Germline V lookup: CDR1 PRHDT, CDR2 FYEKMQ (reference sequence). The CDR3 spells CASRGRMDGYTF. CDR3 DNA sequence: TGTGCCAGCAGGGGGAGGATGGATGGCTACACCTTC.

V is TRBV15 and J is TRBJ1-1; 7 bases fit TRBD1. Germline V gene lookup returns CDR1 LNHNV and CDR2 YYDKDF (reference sequence). The V and J ends lost 1 base and 2 bases, in that order; junction bases with no gene match: 4. CDR3 length: 15 residues. CDR3 coding DNA: TGTGCCACCAGCAGAGGTGGGACAGCCAACACTGAAGCTTTCTTT. Protein: CATSRGGTANTEAFF.

The chain joins TRBV5-4 to TRBJ1-4; the match to TRBD1 covers 8 bases. The CDR3 length is 15 residues. CDR1 is SGHNT, CDR2 YYREEE, per germline (reference sequence). Trimming removed 0 bases from V and 5 bases from J; junction bases left unmatched: 3. The CDR3 region is CASSLANRGNEKLFF. The CDR3, as DNA: TGTGCCAGCAGCTTGGCGAACAGGGGGAATGAAAAACTGTTTTTT.

The chain joins TRBV11-2 to TRBJ1-4; maybe TRBD1 (5 bases). Germline CDR1 reads SGHAT; CDR2 reads FQNNGV. The CDR3 runs to 16 residues. Trimming took off 5 bases at V and 1 base at J, with 14 bases between the two ends. In DNA form, the CDR3 reads TGTGCCAGCAGCCGGGGGGGGTTTGGAACTAATGAAAAACTGTTTTTT. This sequence encodes CASSRGGFGTNEKLFF.

This clone is medium-sized by share. The chain uses TRBV7-2 and TRBJ2-7; a possible D gene is TRBD2 (5 bases). Between the trimmed V and J ends, which lost 2 bases and 6 bases, there was a span of 11 bases. The CDR3 length is 13 residues. Germline loops: CDR1 SGHTA, CDR2 FQGNSA. CDR3 in DNA: TGTGCCAGCAGCTTATTCATTGAGGGCGAGCAGTACTTC. It yields the protein CASSLFIEGEQYF. The full variable domain, with the rest looked up from reference TRBV7-2 and TRBJ2-7, is GAGVSQSPSNKVTEKGKDVELRCDPISGHTALYWYRQSLGQGLEFLIYFQGNSAPDKSGLPSDRFSAERTGGSVSTLTIQRTQQEDSAVYLCASSLFIEGEQYFGPGTRLTVT.

This clone was detected a few times. V usage is TRBV5-1 and J usage is TRBJ2-5, with D maybe TRBD1 (6 bases). Germline V gives CDR1 SGHRS, CDR2 YFSETQ. V lost 5 bases and J 3 bases, leaving 14 bases between the germline ends. This CDR3 is built from 14 residues. CDR3 nucleotide sequence: TGCGCCAGCAGTTTCCGACGGACAGAAGAGACCCAGTACTTC. Its translation: CASSFRRTEETQYF.

The chain has TRBV6-5 and TRBJ1-2; D may be TRBD1 (6 bases). V gave up 8 bases and J gave up 4 bases, with 11 bases separating them. The CDR3 has 12 residues. Germline V gene sequence: CDR1 MNHEY, CDR2 SVGAGI. The chain's CDR3 is CASLGGGYGYTF. Here the CDR3 DNA reads TGTGCCAGCCTAGGGGGTGGCTATGGCTACACCTTC.

This chain joins TRBV5-1 and TRBJ1-1; unclear D gene. The CDR3 sequence is 14 residues long. V lost 0 bases, J lost 5 bases, and 11 bases lay in between. Germline-derived CDR1 and CDR2 are SGHRS and YFSETQ. CDR3 residues: CASSLGRGPTEAFF. CDR3 nucleotides: TGCGCCAGCAGCTTGGGACGGGGTCCGACTGAAGCTTTCTTT.

This chain connects TRBV30 to TRBJ1-2, with TRBD1 matching 8 bases. There are 14 residues in the CDR3. From germline, CDR1 is GTSNPN and CDR2 SVGIG (reference sequence). After removal of 8 bases from V and 4 bases from J, the junction contained 12 bases not matched to a gene. CDR3 coding DNA: TGTGCCGGCACCGGACAGGGTTTTTTCTATGGCTACACCTTC. This sequence encodes CAGTGQGFFYGYTF.

The chain employs TRBV15 and TRBJ2-1, with 7 bases matching TRBD1. Germline assignment: CDR1 LNHNV and CDR2 YYDKDF (reference sequence). The CDR3 length is 15 residues. V lost 3 bases to trimming and J lost 5 bases; unmatched junction nucleotides: 7. The CDR3 region has the DNA TGTGCCACCAGCAGTCTTGGGACAGAGGACAATGAGCAGTTCTTC. This codes for CATSSLGTEDNEQFF.

The chain links TRBV7-2 to TRBJ2-7, with TRBD2 matching 8 bases. The CDR3 consists of 15 residues. Trimming at V came to 5 bases and at J to 5 bases, leaving 11 bases not matched to a gene. Germline values: CDR1 SGHTA, CDR2 FQGNSA. For the CDR3, the DNA is TGTGCCAGCAGCAACTCCCGGACTAGCTTCGACGAGCAGTACTTC. It is translated as CASSNSRTSFDEQYF.

This clone was picked up one time. The V and J genes are TRBV30 and TRBJ1-1; 8 nucleotides agree with TRBD1. From germline, CDR1 is GTSNPN and CDR2 SVGIG (reference sequence). V dropped 8 bases and J dropped 5; count of bases not matched to a gene: 4. This CDR3 has 11 amino acids. The CDR3 loop reads CAGQGRTEAFF. DNA for the CDR3: TGTGCCGGACAGGGACGGACTGAAGCTTTCTTT.

This chain uses TRBV27 with TRBJ2-3, with D perhaps matching TRBD1 (6 bases). From germline, CDR1 is MNHEY and CDR2 SMNVEV (reference sequence). V lost 2 bases, J lost 1 base, and 16 bases lay in between. The CDR3 is made up of 17 amino acids. CDR3 protein: CASSLRSLGAGTDTQYF. The CDR3, as DNA: TGTGCCAGCAGTTTACGATCTTTGGGGGCAGGCACAGATACGCAGTATTTT.

The V call is TRBV6-6, the J call TRBJ1-6, with 7 bases identical to TRBD1. Germline-derived CDR1 and CDR2 are MNHNY and SVGAGI (reference sequence). V lost 7 bases to trimming and J lost 7 bases; unmatched junction nucleotides: 10. The CDR3 totals 15 residues. The CDR3, as DNA: TGTGCCAGCAACTCTCTCGGGACAGAGAATTCACCCCTCCACTTT. It translates to CASNSLGTENSPLHF.

The chain links TRBV12-3 or TRBV12-4 to TRBJ1-1, with D maybe TRBD1 (6 bases). Trimming took 10 bases from V and 0 from J, leaving 9 bases between them. The CDR3 is 12 residues long. CDR3 bases: TGTGCCATATACAGGGTGAACACTGAAGCTTTCTTT. It specifies CAIYRVNTEAFF.

The rearrangement uses TRBV6-5 and TRBJ2-1; weak D call: TRBD2 (5 bases). Trimming removed 8 bases at V and 0 bases at J, with 11 bases between. Germline V gives CDR1 MNHEY, CDR2 SVGAGI. This CDR3 comprises 14 residues. CDR3 residues: CASQRRASYNEQFF. DNA for the CDR3: TGTGCCAGCCAGCGGCGAGCCTCCTACAATGAGCAGTTCTTC.

The chain recombines TRBV6-6 with TRBJ1-6; unclear D gene. Germline V gives CDR1 MNHNY, CDR2 SVGAGI (reference sequence). Trimming cost V 0 bases and J 13 bases, with 10 bases left between them. CDR3 length: 13 residues. The DNA of the CDR3 is TGTGCCAGCAGTTACTCGACCGGGAGGCCCCTCCACTTT. Protein product: CASSYSTGRPLHF.

V gene TRBV27 combines with J gene TRBJ2-7, with D tentatively TRBD1 (6 bases). Germline V lookup: CDR1 MNHEY, CDR2 SMNVEV (reference sequence). V was cut by 5 bases and J by 2 bases, with 7 bases left in between. The CDR3 extends over 12 amino acids. DNA for the CDR3: TGTGCCAGCAGTCCAGGGGCCTACGAGCAGTACTTC. It yields the protein CASSPGAYEQYF.

The chain employs TRBV18 and TRBJ1-5; D remains unclear. CDR1 is KGHSH, CDR2 LQKENI, per germline. The CDR3 covers 13 residues. Trimming stripped 5 bases from V and 5 bases from J, with 10 bases between. The CDR3 spells CASSVRLDQPQHF. DNA of the CDR3: TGTGCCAGCTCAGTAAGGCTAGATCAGCCCCAGCATTTT.